One sample yielded the 11 T cell receptor beta chains listed below, sequenced in a study of blood T cell repertoires in COVID-19 (dated by TCRdb to the early 2020s). Libraries were built with the immunoSEQ multiplex PCR assay. The immuneACCESS repertoire file appears here via TCRdb, limited to in-frame rearrangements. These files lack a portion of the clones; in checked studies, under half of the deficit traces to unresolved V genes, and the cause of the others is not known. Across this sample there are about 140,000 clones, with around 84% seen only once. Around 8.4% of the sample goes to the ten largest clones. The specimen sequenced was peripheral blood. The receptors were gathered from a woman between 55 and 75 years old with acute or convalescent COVID-19.

The genes are TRBV5-1 and TRBJ1-1; 7 nucleotides align to TRBD1. V shed 3 bases, J shed 1 base, and the junction held 3 bases outside the gene matches. CDR1 is SGHRS, CDR2 YFSETQ, per germline. The CDR3 covers 14 residues. The DNA of the CDR3 is TGCGCCAGCAGCTCCGGGACAGCGAACACTGAAGCTTTCTTT. It yields the protein CASSSGTANTEAFF.

This chain uses TRBV5-1 with TRBJ2-7, with 8 positions matching TRBD2. The germline gives CDR1 SGHRS, CDR2 YFSETQ. The CDR3 spans 15 residues. V gave up 1 base and J gave up 4 bases; unmatched junction bases: 7. The CDR3 loop reads CASSLTTGGPYEQYF. The CDR3 DNA is TGCGCCAGCAGCTTGACGACGGGGGGGCCTTACGAGCAGTACTTC.

The chain joins TRBV30 to TRBJ1-2; 9 bases map to TRBD1. CDR3 length: 14 residues. V lost 3 bases and J lost 5; bases outside the gene matches: 7. Germline V CDR1 and CDR2: GTSNPN, SVGIG (reference sequence). In nucleotides, the CDR3 is TGTGCCTGGAGGCTGGACAGGGGAAAGTATGGCTACACCTTC. Amino acids: CAWRLDRGKYGYTF.

V is TRBV11-2 and J is TRBJ2-5; TRBD1 agrees at 12 bases. Germline loops: CDR1 SGHAT, CDR2 FQNNGV. V lost 5 bases, J lost 4 bases, and 5 bases stayed unmatched. This CDR3 contains 15 residues. For the CDR3, the DNA is TGTGCCAGCAGCGAGGGACAGGGGGCGCGAGAGACCCAGTACTTC. This encodes CASSEGQGARETQYF.

CDR3 nucleotides: TGTGCCAGCAGTTACTCGAGGGTCATGAACACTGAAGCTTTCTTT. Amino acid sequence: CASSYSRVMNTEAFF. V and J are TRBV6-5 and TRBJ1-1; D remains ambiguous. The ends were cut back, 0 bases at V and 0 bases at J, with 8 bases in the middle. Germline lookup yields CDR1 MNHEY and CDR2 SVGAGI. The length of the CDR3 is 15 residues.

The chain couples TRBV2 to TRBJ2-3; possible D gene TRBD2, 5 bases. V was pared by 3 bases and J by 1 base, with 11 bases between. Per germline, CDR1 SNHLY and CDR2 FYNNEI. This CDR3 has 15 residues. CDR3 region: CASSDRPGGTDTQYF. The CDR3 coding sequence is TGTGCCAGCAGTGATCGCCCCGGGGGCACAGATACGCAGTATTTT.

The chain recombines TRBV28 with TRBJ2-5, with D maybe TRBD2 (6 bases). V lost 9 bases to trimming and J lost 3 bases, with 26 bases between them. The CDR3 runs 17 residues. Germline V gene lookup returns CDR1 MDHEN and CDR2 SYDVKM. In DNA, the CDR3 is TGTGCCAGAGTACGCTCTTTTGGAGGGGAGAACAAAGAGACCCAGTACTTC. This translates into CARVRSFGGENKETQYF. Looking up the rest from reference TRBV28 and TRBJ2-5 gives the full variable domain: DVKVTQSSRYLVKRTGEKVFLECVQDMDHENMFWYRQDPGLGLRLIYFSYDVKMKEKGDIPEGYSVSREKKERFSLILESASTNQTSMYLCARVRSFGGENKETQYFGPGTRLLVL.

This chain joins TRBV5-6 and TRBJ2-3, with a tentative D call TRBD1 (7 bases). CDR3 length equals 15 residues. Trimming removed 3 bases from V and 3 bases from J, with 14 bases in between. The germline CDR1 and CDR2 sequences are SGHDT and YYEEEE. The CDR3 bases are TGTGCCAGCAGCTCTGGAGGGGGCGGAACAGATACGCAGTATTTT. It yields the protein CASSSGGGGTDTQYF.

The chain is built from TRBV19 and TRBJ1-5; 9 bases line up with TRBD1. V trimming: 1 base; J trimming: 0 bases; junction bases outside the gene matches: 4. The CDR3 contains 17 residues. Per germline, CDR1 LNHDA and CDR2 SQIVND (reference sequence). The CDR3 DNA is TGTGCCAGTAGTATAGTGGGACAGGGCTATAGCAATCAGCCCCAGCATTTT. Protein: CASSIVGQGYSNQPQHF.

This rearrangement joins TRBV5-4 to TRBJ2-1, with D maybe TRBD1 (6 bases). The germline gives CDR1 SGHNT, CDR2 YYREEE (reference sequence). V was cut by 2 bases and J by 7 bases, with 16 bases left in between. The CDR3 runs to 15 residues. The CDR3 sequence is CASSLWGPLQNEQFF. The CDR3, as DNA: TGTGCCAGCAGCTTATGGGGGCCACTACAGAATGAGCAGTTCTTC.

V usage is TRBV7-8 and J usage is TRBJ2-5; D might be TRBD2 (7 bases). Between the trimmed V and J ends, which lost 1 base and 2 bases, there was a span of 14 bases. This CDR3 comprises 16 residues. Germline CDR1 and CDR2: SGHVS and FQNEAQ. CDR3 nucleotide sequence: TGTGCCAGCAGCTTAGTGGCCAGCGGGACACAAGAGACCCAGTACTTC. Encoded protein: CASSLVASGTQETQYF.